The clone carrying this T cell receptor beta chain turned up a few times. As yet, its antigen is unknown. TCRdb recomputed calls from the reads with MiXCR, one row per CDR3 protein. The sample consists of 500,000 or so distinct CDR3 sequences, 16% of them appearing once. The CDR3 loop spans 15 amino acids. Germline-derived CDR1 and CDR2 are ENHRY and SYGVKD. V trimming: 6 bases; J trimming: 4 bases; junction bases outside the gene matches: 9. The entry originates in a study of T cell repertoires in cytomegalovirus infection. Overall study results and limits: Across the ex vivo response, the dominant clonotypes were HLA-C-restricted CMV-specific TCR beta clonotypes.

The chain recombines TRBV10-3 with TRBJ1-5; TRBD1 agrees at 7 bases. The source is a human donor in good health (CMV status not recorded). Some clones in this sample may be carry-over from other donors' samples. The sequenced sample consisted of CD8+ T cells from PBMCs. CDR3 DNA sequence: TGTGCCATCAGGGACCGGGACAGTCCTAATCAGCCCCAGCATTTT. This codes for CAIRDRDSPNQPQHF.